This T cell receptor (beta chain) was retrieved from a study of CD4+ T cells in melanoma. Study-wide points: Reportedly, melanoma neoantigen-specific CD4+ T cells showed varied differentiation states.

The protocol was immunoSEQ multiplex PCR, while the TCRdb copy is restricted to in-frame clones and leaves out a portion. This table has roughly 140,000 clones, about 90% appearing once. This CDR3 has 13 residues. V was shortened by 6 bases and J by 5 bases, with 13 bases between the two germline ends. Looked up from germline, CDR1 is MNHEY and CDR2 is SMNVEV (reference sequence). This clone occurred once. Its antigen is undetermined. The chain has TRBV27 and TRBJ1-1; D not resolved. The TCR comes from a human donor with melanoma. CDR3 region: CASSAAFRTEAFF. The CDR3 nucleotides read TGTGCCAGCAGCGCGGCTTTTAGGACTGAAGCTTTCTTT.